The source of this TCR beta chain is a study of T cell responses to AZD1222 COVID-19 vaccine. Only in-frame clones appear in the TCRdb table, and some are missing; sequencing was by immunoSEQ multiplex PCR. The sample contains some 120,000 clones, about 90% of which appear only once. Trimming removed 7 bases at V and 2 bases at J, with 8 bases between. The CDR3 extends over 11 amino acids. Germline CDR1 is SQVTM and CDR2 is ANQGSEA. This specimen was peripheral blood, taken on day 0 of MenACWY control vaccination. This sequence joins TRBV29-1 and TRBJ1-2; no reliable D call. This clonotype was sampled from an adult in good health. The DNA for the CDR3 is TGCAGCGCCGGAGAAAACTATGGCTACACCTTC. Its protein product is CSAGENYGYTF.